A selection of T cell receptor beta chains follows, all from one sample in a study of shared clonotypes between healthy human individuals. The protocol was immunoSEQ multiplex PCR, while the TCRdb copy is restricted to in-frame clones and leaves out a portion. The top ten hold about a tenth of the sample, which has around 330,000 clones, around 72% seen once. Sequences were obtained from memory CD4+ T cells sorted from blood. These receptors were obtained from a man younger than 45 in good health. Both conserved end residues are part of each CDR3. The order of the fields is J gene, V gene, D gene, clone size, CDR3 DNA, CDR3 protein. A D gene is named only where the DNA matches it firmly. For some rows the clone size is stated as once, few or many, or as a class when expanded; others skip it.

TRBJ1-5 | TRBV10-2 | . | few | TGCGCCAGCAGGGGGGTCAATCAGCCCCAGCATTTT | CASRGVNQPQHF
TRBJ2-1 | TRBV18 | TRBD2 | . | TGTGCCAGCTCGCCTAGCGGGATAGGAACCTACAATGAGCAGTTCTTC | CASSPSGIGTYNEQFF
TRBJ1-1 | TRBV2 | . | . | TGTGCCAGCAGGTACAGGGTTGAAGCTTTCTTT | CASRYRVEAFF
TRBJ1-2 | TRBV28 | . | few | TGTGCCAGCAGTTCGGACCTCTATGGCTACACCTTC | CASSSDLYGYTF
TRBJ2-3 | TRBV20-1 | . | few | TGCAGCGCGGGGTACACAGATACGCAGTATTTT | CSAGYTDTQYF
TRBJ2-7 | TRBV5-5 | . | . | TGTGCCAGCAGCTTGGTCCTGGACCCCTACGAGCAGTACTTC | CASSLVLDPYEQYF
TRBJ2-1 | TRBV6-1 | . | . | TGTGCCAGCAGTGTCGGACAGTTCGGGCAGTTCTTC | CASSVGQFGQFF
TRBJ1-1 | TRBV29-1 | TRBD1 | few | TGCAGCGTCCGGGACAGTAACACTGAAGCTTTCTTT | CSVRDSNTEAFF
TRBJ2-6 | TRBV5-1 | TRBD1 | . | TGCGCCAGCAGCTCTCCGGGACAGGGCTCAAGAGGGGCCAACGTCCTGACTTTC | CASSSPGQGSRGANVLTF
TRBJ2-5 | TRBV29-1 | . | . | TGCAGCGTCGGACCGGGCACCCAGTACTTC | CSVGPGTQYF
TRBJ1-2 | TRBV19 | TRBD1 | . | TGTGCCAGTATCACGGCAGGGGGTAGTAACTATGGCTACACCTTC | CASITAGGSNYGYTF
TRBJ1-2 | TRBV6-1 | TRBD1 | . | TGTGCCAGCACCTGGGACAGGGGAGGCTACACCTTC | CASTWDRGGYTF
TRBJ2-1 | TRBV7-9 | . | . | TGTGCCAGCAGCTTGGCCGCTAGCGTCGTCGAGCAGTTCTTC | CASSLAASVVEQFF
TRBJ1-1 | TRBV19 | . | few | TGTGCCAGTTTCGGTTCGGGACCCCGATCACCTGAAGCTTTCTTT | CASFGSGPRSPEAFF
TRBJ2-1 | TRBV27 | TRBD2 | few | TGTGCCAGCAGTAATAGAGGGTCTAGCGGGAGGGACTCCTACAATGAGCAGTTCTTC | CASSNRGSSGRDSYNEQFF
TRBJ2-1 | TRBV10-3 | TRBD2 | . | TGTGCCATCAGTGAGACTAGCGGGAGTAGGAATGAGCAGTTCTTC | CAISETSGSRNEQFF
TRBJ2-7 | TRBV7-8 | . | . | TGTGCCACTAATCAGGGTAACGAGCAGTACTTC | CATNQGNEQYF
TRBJ1-2 | TRBV19 | . | few | TGTGCCAGTAGTATAGGGCATGGCTACACCTTC | CASSIGHGYTF